The rows below give T cell receptor beta chains drawn from one sample of a study of blood T cells in healthy people across ages. TCRdb ran MiXCR on the 5' RACE reads and lists one entry per CDR3 protein. This sample has some 730,000 distinct CDR3 sequences; 20% to 25% occur once, and the top ten carry about 22%. Sample: blood. These receptor sequences come from a man in his 70s in good health. CDR3s include the opening cysteine and the closing phenylalanine or tryptophan. D genes are given only for firm matches. Size tells how often a clone was seen (once, few, many) or the class of an expanded clone, and some rows leave it out.

cdr3_aa,cdr3_nt,v_call,j_call,d_call,clone_size
CSALPSGIGGYTF,TGCAGTGCACTCCCCAGCGGGATTGGCGGCTACACCTTC,TRBV20-1,TRBJ1-2,NA,few
CASSYSGQGVNGYTF,TGTGCCAGCAGTTACTCTGGACAGGGGGTTAATGGCTACACCTTC,TRBV6-6,TRBJ1-2,TRBD1,few
CASSQTGGGGYTF,TGTGCCAGCAGCCAAACAGGGGGCGGGGGCTACACCTTC,TRBV12-3/TRBV12-4,TRBJ1-2,TRBD1,few
CASSLAVLGANYGYTF,TGTGCCAGCAGTTTAGCGGTTCTGGGAGCTAACTATGGCTACACCTTC,TRBV12-3/TRBV12-4,TRBJ1-2,NA,few
CASSPAGGAQPQHF,TGTGCCAGCAGTCCAGCGGGGGGGGCTCAGCCCCAGCATTTT,TRBV12-3/TRBV12-4,TRBJ1-5,NA,once
CARSGTDGNTIYF,TGTGCCAGATCCGGGACAGATGGAAACACCATATATTTT,TRBV6-1,TRBJ1-3,TRBD1,NA
CASSLARRNEQFF,TGTGCCAGCAGTTTAGCTCGCAGGAATGAGCAGTTCTTC,TRBV28,TRBJ2-1,NA,once
CSAQAGGNTQYF,TGCAGCGCCCAGGCGGGGGGGAATACGCAGTATTTT,TRBV29-1,TRBJ2-3,TRBD2,few
CASSWGGSLGEQYF,TGTGCCAGCAGTTGGGGGGGCTCTTTGGGGGAGCAGTACTTC,TRBV12-3/TRBV12-4,TRBJ2-7,NA,NA
CASSQVGINSPLHF,TGTGCCAGCAGCCAAGTAGGGATAAATTCACCCCTCCACTTT,TRBV3-1,TRBJ1-6,NA,NA
CASTVDSTDTQYF,TGCGCCAGCACCGTGGACAGCACAGATACGCAGTATTTT,TRBV5-1,TRBJ2-3,NA,NA
CASSLEGEQFF,TGTGCCAGCAGCTTAGAGGGGGAGCAGTTCTTC,TRBV7-2,TRBJ2-1,NA,many
CASSPGTGGIFSSGANVLTF,TGTGCCAGCAGTCCCGGGACAGGGGGCATATTTAGCTCTGGGGCCAACGTCCTGACTTTC,TRBV12-3/TRBV12-4,TRBJ2-6,TRBD1,NA
CASSGTDYTGELFF,TGTGCCAGCAGCGGGACAGATTACACCGGGGAGCTGTTTTTT,TRBV18,TRBJ2-2,NA,NA
CASSASDLSTDTQYF,TGTGCCAGCAGCGCTAGCGACCTGAGCACAGATACGCAGTATTTT,TRBV7-2,TRBJ2-3,NA,NA
CTSSSRRVQYF,TGTACCAGCAGTTCCAGACGAGTTCAGTACTTC,TRBV6-5,TRBJ2-4,NA,NA
CASNRGLSTDTQYF,TGCGCCAGCAATAGGGGGCTAAGCACAGATACGCAGTATTTT,TRBV5-1,TRBJ2-3,TRBD1,many
CASSHRDREVGETQYF,TGTGCCAGCAGTCACCGGGACAGGGAAGTCGGAGAGACCCAGTACTTC,TRBV12-3/TRBV12-4,TRBJ2-5,TRBD1,NA
CSVRRGGSTGELFF,TGCAGCGTTAGGAGGGGGGGGAGCACCGGGGAGCTGTTTTTT,TRBV29-1,TRBJ2-2,NA,NA
CASRPDRARSNEQFF,TGCGCCAGCAGACCCGACAGGGCTAGGAGCAATGAGCAGTTCTTC,TRBV5-1,TRBJ2-1,TRBD1,few
CASSDSGNTIYF,TGTGCCAGCAGTGACTCTGGAAACACCATATATTTT,TRBV6-2/TRBV6-3,TRBJ1-3,NA,many
CAGQETGQNTEAFF,TGTGCCGGCCAAGAGACAGGACAAAACACTGAAGCTTTCTTT,TRBV28,TRBJ1-1,NA,few
CSVEFSGAIQETQYF,TGCAGCGTTGAATTTAGCGGGGCCATACAAGAGACCCAGTACTTC,TRBV29-1,TRBJ2-5,TRBD2,many